These T cell receptor beta chains were read from a single sample in a study of blood T cell repertoires in COVID-19. Some clones are missing from TCRdb's copy, which holds only in-frame ones; the method was immunoSEQ multiplex PCR. The repertoire holds 300,000 to 350,000 clones, with about 86% as singletons. Sequencing was done on a sample of PBMCs or T cells enriched from blood (not recorded which). These TCRs come from a woman in her 40s with acute COVID-19. CDR3s include the opening cysteine and the closing phenylalanine or tryptophan.

TRBV11-2	CASSYGSSYNEQFF
TRBV9	CASSAGRGGFGADTQYF
TRBV12-3/TRBV12-4	CASSPGLREKLFF
TRBV29-1	CSARTASYGYTF
TRBV9	CASSVRSQGANNYGYTF
TRBV4-2	CASSQLFGGTGPLGQYF
TRBV7-8	CASSPEGRGVVSPLHF
TRBV7-3	CASSLTRAGDTQYF
TRBV2	CASSGQGSQPQHF
TRBV5-4	CASSLGQKNTGELFF
TRBV7-9	CASSLAPQGTTAFF
TRBV19	CASSIGANYGYTF
TRBV11-2	CASSFRGGGFNEQFF
TRBV12-3/TRBV12-4	CASSFPGNTIYF
TRBV28	CASSGGGLTRETQYF
TRBV20-1	CSEQGVTGAFF
TRBV4-2	CASSQAPWGGPEDTQYF
TRBV5-1	CASSGRLYEQFF
TRBV10-1	CASIGGGMTGISNQPQHF
TRBV7-2	CASSRTQAGNSPLHF
TRBV4-3	CASSQPGQYNEQFF
TRBV19	CASSSRTSGKSYNEQFF
TRBV4-1	CASSQASGRRSGNTIYF
TRBV11-2	CASSLGGTGGGGYGYTF
TRBV9	CASSVTSGGLNEQFF
TRBV6-5	CASSYRTGGEQYF
TRBV4-2	CASSQGGPGTGEGYGYTF
TRBV19	CASSAETGFGSPLHF
TRBV2	CASSDVGGGDEKLFF
TRBV9	CASSPGGLEGVQFF
TRBV28	CASTNGGLAGVRSYNEQFF
TRBV3-1/TRBV3-2	CASSQEGLAGGVGEQYF
TRBV9	CASSLQETLNYGYTF
TRBV6-5	CASASEGPTDTQYF
TRBV18	CASSLNGRDRGGNTIYF
TRBV28	CASSLPTITYGGLSYGYTF
TRBV6-5	CASSSLAGLTGELFF
TRBV7-2	CASSSRRRDSPLHF
TRBV11-2	CASSFTLAGGGYNEQFF
TRBV28	CASSLGQGESFF
TRBV28	CASSLGGQGGTEAFF
TRBV3-1/TRBV3-2	CASRDISGRRGDEQFF
TRBV3-1/TRBV3-2	CASSQSFAAVPYEQYF
TRBV5-1	CASSLRADGRAGELFF
TRBV12-5	CASAVGGVSTDTQYF
TRBV4-3	CASSQLGSSGANVLTF
TRBV15	CGTGASSGANVLTF
TRBV18	CASSPMGGMNTEAFF